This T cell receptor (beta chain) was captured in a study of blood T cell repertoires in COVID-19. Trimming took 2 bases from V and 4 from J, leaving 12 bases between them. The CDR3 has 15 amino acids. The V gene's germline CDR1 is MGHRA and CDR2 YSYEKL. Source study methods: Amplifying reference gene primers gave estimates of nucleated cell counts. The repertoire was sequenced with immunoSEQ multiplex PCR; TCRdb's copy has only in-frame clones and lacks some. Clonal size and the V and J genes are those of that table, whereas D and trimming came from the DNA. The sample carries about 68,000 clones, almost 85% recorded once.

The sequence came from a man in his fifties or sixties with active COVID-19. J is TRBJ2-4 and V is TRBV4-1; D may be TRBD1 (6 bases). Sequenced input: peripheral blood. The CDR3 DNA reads TGCGCCAGCAGCCAACGTCAGGGGATGAAAAACATTCAGTACTTC. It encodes CASSQRQGMKNIQYF.